The next 23 T cell receptor beta chains were all read from a single sample in a study of blood T cell repertoires in COVID-19. Sequenced by immunoSEQ multiplex PCR; TCRdb stores in-frame clones only, minus some. The data contain roughly 95,000 clones, 82% of them singletons. The sequenced sample was peripheral blood. The origin of the receptors is a man of 80 years or more with acute or convalescent COVID-19.

The chain has TRBV3-1 (or the pseudogene TRBV3-2) and TRBJ2-2, with 9 bases fitting TRBD1. Germline V gives CDR1 LGHDT, CDR2 YNNKEL (reference sequence). J was trimmed by 7 bases and V by 3 bases; bases with no gene match: 6. The CDR3 length is 15 residues. In DNA, the CDR3 is TGTGCCAGCAGCCAGGGACAGGGTTGGATCGGGGAGCTGTTTTTT. Translating gives CASSQGQGWIGELFF.

The chain is built from TRBV28 and TRBJ1-1; no reliable D call. This CDR3 comprises 15 residues. Trimming shortened V by 5 bases and J by 0 bases, and 13 bases separated the two germline ends. Per germline, CDR1 MDHEN and CDR2 SYDVKM. The CDR3 loop reads CASSPPGGLNTEAFF. The CDR3 DNA follows: TGTGCCAGCAGTCCCCCGGGAGGGCTGAACACTGAAGCTTTCTTT.

The chain employs TRBV4-2 and TRBJ1-3; 8 bases align to TRBD1. In germline, CDR1 is LGHNA, CDR2 YNFKEQ. V trimming: 0 bases; J trimming: 3 bases; junction bases outside the gene matches: 7. The CDR3 runs to 17 residues. DNA for the CDR3: TGTGCCAGCAGCCAAGATCGCGGACAGGGTTTTGGAAACACCATATATTTT. It codes for CASSQDRGQGFGNTIYF.

V gene TRBV28 combines with J gene TRBJ2-3; 11 nucleotides match TRBD2. The germline V gene encodes CDR1 MDHEN and CDR2 SYDVKM. The CDR3 is 18 residues long. The V and J ends lost 2 bases and 6 bases, in that order; junction bases with no gene match: 13. CDR3 in amino acids: CASSLGLAGGLAVDTQYF. In nucleotides, the CDR3 is TGTGCCAGCAGTTTAGGGCTAGCGGGAGGACTTGCCGTGGATACGCAGTATTTT.

V and J are TRBV7-2 and TRBJ2-5; possible D gene TRBD2, 6 bases. Germline values: CDR1 SGHTA, CDR2 FQGNSA. Trimming pared 3 bases from V and 3 bases from J, leaving 17 bases between. The CDR3 length is 16 residues. Here the CDR3 DNA reads TGTGCCAGCAGCTTGGGCACGGGAGTGTACAAAGAGACCCAGTACTTC. Translated: CASSLGTGVYKETQYF. The full variable domain, with the rest looked up from reference TRBV7-2 and TRBJ2-5, is GAGVSQSPSNKVTEKGKDVELRCDPISGHTALYWYRQSLGQGLEFLIYFQGNSAPDKSGLPSDRFSAERTGGSVSTLTIQRTQQEDSAVYLCASSLGTGVYKETQYFGPGTRLLVL.

The sample holds one count of this clone. The chain joins TRBV7-2 to TRBJ2-7, with 7 positions matching TRBD1. J was trimmed by 3 bases and V by 5 bases; bases with no gene match: 7. The CDR3 extends over 14 amino acids. CDR1 and CDR2 from the germline V gene are SGHTA and FQGNSA. The CDR3 DNA sequence: TGTGCCAGCAGCCCACCCCCAGGGGGCTACGAGCAGTACTTC. Its protein is CASSPPPGGYEQYF.

The chain recombines TRBV10-1 with TRBJ1-2; D call uncertain. CDR3 size: 13 residues. CDR1 and CDR2 (germline): WNHNN, SYGVQD (reference sequence). Trimming removed 2 bases from V and 5 bases from J, with 9 bases in between. For the CDR3, the DNA is TGCGCCAGCAGTGAGGGGCGGAGGTATGGCTACACCTTC. This translates into CASSEGRRYGYTF.

The chain combines TRBV5-1 with TRBJ2-7; tentative D call: TRBD2 (6 bases). Per germline, CDR1 SGHRS and CDR2 YFSETQ. V lost 4 bases and J lost 2, with 13 bases in between. The CDR3 covers 14 residues. CDR3 sequence (DNA): TGCGCCAGCAGCGGAGGGGCGCTTACCTACGAGCAGTACTTC. Amino acids: CASSGGALTYEQYF.

The chain recombines TRBV3-1 (or the pseudogene TRBV3-2) with TRBJ1-6; D not certain. This CDR3 is built from 14 residues. V lost 2 bases, J lost 8 bases, and 10 bases lay in between. The germline V gene encodes CDR1 LGHDT and CDR2 YNNKEL (reference sequence). The CDR3 protein is CASSQQGRDSPLHF. CDR3 nucleotide sequence: TGTGCCAGCAGCCAACAAGGGAGGGATTCACCCCTCCACTTT.

The J gene is TRBJ1-5, the V gene TRBV3-1 (or the pseudogene TRBV3-2); no reliable D call. CDR1 and CDR2 (germline): LGHDT, YNNKEL (reference sequence). Trimming pared 6 bases from V and 0 bases from J, leaving 3 bases between. CDR3 length: 12 amino acids. The CDR3: CASSHSNQPQHF. In DNA, the CDR3 is TGTGCCAGCAGTCATAGCAATCAGCCCCAGCATTTT.

The genes are TRBV19 and TRBJ2-7; tentative D call: TRBD1 (6 bases). Germline CDR1 is LNHDA and CDR2 is SQIVND (reference sequence). V was shortened by 5 bases and J by 1 base, with 18 bases between the two germline ends. The CDR3 sequence is 16 residues long. The CDR3 here is CASSENRVLESYEQYF. CDR3 nucleotides: TGTGCCAGTAGTGAAAACAGGGTCTTAGAGTCCTACGAGCAGTACTTC.

The CDR3 spells CASKEGANYGYTF. The CDR3, as DNA: TGTGCCAGCAAGGAGGGCGCTAACTATGGCTACACCTTC. The V and J genes are TRBV2 and TRBJ1-2; D remains unclear. V was trimmed by 7 bases and J by 0 bases, leaving 9 bases between them. The CDR3 consists of 13 residues. Germline CDR1 and CDR2: SNHLY and FYNNEI.

The chain employs TRBV5-1 and TRBJ1-4; a weak D match, TRBD1 (6 bases). This CDR3 region has 15 residues. Germline V gene sequence: CDR1 SGHRS, CDR2 YFSETQ. The V end was cut by 5 bases, the J end by 4 bases, with 15 bases between. CDR3 protein: CASRVAGDRNEKLFF. The DNA for the CDR3 is TGCGCCAGCAGGGTCGCAGGGGATCGTAATGAAAAACTGTTTTTT. The full variable domain, rest sourced from reference TRBV5-1 and TRBJ1-4, is KAGVTQTPRYLIKTRGQQVTLSCSPISGHRSVSWYQQTPGQGLQFLFEYFSETQRNKGNFPGRFSGRQFSNSRSEMNVSTLELGDSALYLCASRVAGDRNEKLFFGSGTQLSVL.

Concerning this clone itself: Mismatch with germline at one junction end may stem from a read error. The chain combines TRBV7-7 with TRBJ2-5; 9 bases are a match to TRBD2. Germline values: CDR1 SSHAT, CDR2 FNYEAQ (reference sequence). The CDR3 is made up of 15 amino acids. The CDR3: CASSIRPSGKETQYF. The CDR3 DNA sequence: TGTGCTAGCAGCATCAGGCCTAGCGGGAAAGAGACCCAGTACTTC.

The CDR3 DNA sequence: TGTGCCAGCAGCTTACGTCCCTTCGGGAAGCAAGAGACCCAGTACTTC. Amino acid sequence: CASSLRPFGKQETQYF. The chain is built from TRBV11-2 and TRBJ2-5; D perhaps matches TRBD2 (5 bases). Trimming pared 2 bases from V and 2 bases from J, leaving 15 bases between. There are 16 residues in the CDR3. Germline CDR1 reads SGHAT; CDR2 reads FQNNGV.

The chain recombines TRBV2 with TRBJ2-7, with 11 positions matching TRBD2. Germline CDR1 is SNHLY and CDR2 is FYNNEI. The ends lost 2 bases at V and 6 bases at J; junction bases unmatched: 15. The CDR3 has 18 amino acids. CDR3 in DNA: TGTGCCAGCAGTGAATGGCTAGCGGGAGGTCTCACTACGGTCGAGCAGTACTTC. It yields the protein CASSEWLAGGLTTVEQYF.

There are a few counts of this clone. The V call is TRBV7-9, the J call TRBJ2-1; TRBD1 matches 10 bases. After removal of 4 bases from V and 6 bases from J, the junction contained 3 bases not matched to a gene. This CDR3 region has 14 residues. Per the germline V gene, CDR1 is SEHNR and CDR2 is FQNEAQ (reference sequence). CDR3 DNA sequence: TGTGCCAGCAGCTCTTGGACAGGGGGCAATGAGCAGTTCTTC. Its protein is CASSSWTGGNEQFF.

The chain has TRBV3-1 (or the pseudogene TRBV3-2) and TRBJ2-3; weak D call: TRBD2 (5 bases). Germline V gives CDR1 LGHDT, CDR2 YNNKEL (reference sequence). The CDR3 is 16 residues long. Deletions cut 2 bases from V and 6 bases from J, with 18 bases between. In nucleotides, the CDR3 is TGTGCCAGCAGCCAAACACTAACTAGGGTTCACGATACGCAGTATTTT. Its translation is CASSQTLTRVHDTQYF.

The rearrangement uses TRBV6-5 and TRBJ2-3; a weak D match, TRBD2 (5 bases). Germline V lookup: CDR1 MNHEY, CDR2 SVGAGI. V lost 7 bases to trimming and J lost 6 bases, with 17 bases between them. This CDR3 is built from 14 residues. The CDR3 DNA reads TGTGCCAGCACGCGGGCAGGCAGATCGGATACGCAGTATTTT. This encodes CASTRAGRSDTQYF.

The rearrangement links TRBV27 to TRBJ2-7, with a weak D call TRBD1 (6 bases). This CDR3 spans 14 amino acids. Germline V gene lookup returns CDR1 MNHEY and CDR2 SMNVEV (reference sequence). The V gene lost 2 bases and the J gene lost 6 bases, with 14 bases spanning the gap. CDR3 sequence: CASSLQGLRREQYF. In DNA, the CDR3 is TGTGCCAGCAGTTTACAGGGGCTTCGTCGCGAGCAGTACTTC.

The CDR3 protein is CASSQDLQVNYGYTF. The CDR3 nucleotides read TGCGCCAGCAGCCAAGATTTACAGGTTAACTATGGCTACACCTTC. The chain has TRBV4-3 and TRBJ1-2; D may be TRBD1 (5 bases). Deletions cut 0 bases from V and 1 base from J, with 9 bases between. Germline V gives CDR1 LGHNA, CDR2 YSLEER. CDR3 size: 15 residues.

This clone came up once. V usage is TRBV5-6 and J usage is TRBJ2-5; maybe TRBD1 (6 bases). V was clipped by 3 bases and J by 5 bases, with 17 bases between them. The germline gives CDR1 SGHDT, CDR2 YYEEEE. The CDR3 is 15 amino acids. CDR3 nucleotide sequence: TGTGCCAGCAGCTATCCGTGGGGGCCGGGGGAGACCCAGTACTTC. Protein: CASSYPWGPGETQYF.

The CDR3 bases are TGTGCCAGCAGTTTTCAAGGACAGGGTGGCCAAGAGACCCAGTACTTC. This gives the protein CASSFQGQGGQETQYF. V usage is TRBV28 and J usage is TRBJ2-5; TRBD1 agrees at 8 bases. The CDR3 length is 16 residues. Germline CDR1 reads MDHEN; CDR2 reads SYDVKM. Trimming removed 3 bases from V and 1 base from J; junction bases left unmatched: 7.